This T cell receptor (beta chain) is drawn from a study of blood T cell repertoires in COVID-19. The table came from immunoSEQ multiplex PCR; TCRdb's copy has only in-frame clones and leaves some out. This table holds about 210,000 clones, more than 65% found once. The CDR3 is 15 amino acids. Germline V gene data show CDR1 as MGHRA and CDR2 as YSYEKL. With 3 bases clipped from V and 5 bases from J, the junction kept 3 bases outside the gene matches. The chain joins TRBV4-1 to TRBJ2-7, with TRBD2 identical over 14 bases. The sample taken for sequencing was peripheral blood. The TCR was taken from a man aged 40-49 years who had recovered from COVID-19. CDR3 residues: CASSQPGLAGDEQYF. CDR3 nucleotide sequence: TGCGCCAGCAGCCAGCCGGGACTAGCGGGAGACGAGCAGTACTTC.